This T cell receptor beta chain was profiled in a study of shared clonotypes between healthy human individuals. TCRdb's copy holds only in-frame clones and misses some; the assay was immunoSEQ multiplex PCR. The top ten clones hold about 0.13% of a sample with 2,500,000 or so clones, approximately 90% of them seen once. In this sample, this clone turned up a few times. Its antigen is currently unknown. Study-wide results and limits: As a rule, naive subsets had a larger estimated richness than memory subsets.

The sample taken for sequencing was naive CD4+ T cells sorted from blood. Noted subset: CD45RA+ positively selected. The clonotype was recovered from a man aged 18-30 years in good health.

CDR3 region: CAISVLRENTEAFF. For the CDR3, the DNA is TGTGCCATCAGTGTCTTACGGGAGAACACTGAAGCTTTCTTT. The chain employs TRBV10-3 and TRBJ1-1; D gene unclear. CDR1 is ENHRY, CDR2 SYGVKD, per germline. V was cut by 4 bases and J by 1 base, with 10 bases left in between. This CDR3 is built from 14 residues.